Listed here are 4 T cell receptor beta chains from one sample, sequenced in a study of cytomegalovirus exposure and HLA in healthy donors. Primers: 60 Vbeta forward and 13 Jbeta reverse. Profiling relied on immunoSEQ multiplex PCR, and the TCRdb table lists in-frame clones only, not all of them. The sample includes around 170,000 clones, 82% of them seen just once. Sequenced material: PBMCs. The receptor source for this set is a woman aged 18-29 years in good health and CMV-seronegative.

The chain recombines TRBV6-4 with TRBJ2-3; no clear D. Per germline, CDR1 MRHNA and CDR2 SNTAGT. There are 13 residues in the CDR3. Between the trimmed V and J ends, which lost 0 bases and 2 bases, there was a span of 3 bases. The CDR3 region has the DNA TGTGCCAGCAGTGACTCTAACACAGATACGCAGTATTTT. It is translated as CASSDSNTDTQYF.

The CDR3 spells CASSSTRDRGFHSNQPQHF. Here the CDR3 DNA reads TGTGCCAGCAGCTCCACCCGGGACAGGGGCTTCCATAGCAATCAGCCCCAGCATTTT. This rearrangement joins TRBV7-9 to TRBJ1-5, with TRBD1 identical over 10 bases. CDR3 length equals 19 residues. Per the germline V gene, CDR1 is SEHNR and CDR2 is FQNEAQ (reference sequence). Trimming took 4 bases from V and 0 from J; bases not matched to a gene: 12.

V and J are TRBV5-8 and TRBJ2-3; 7 nucleotides align to TRBD1. Germline V gene sequence: CDR1 SGHTS, CDR2 YDEGEE. The CDR3 totals 14 residues. V lost 4 bases, J lost 1 base, and 3 bases stayed unmatched. DNA of the CDR3: TGTGCCAGCAGCCCAGGGACAGGCACAGATACGCAGTATTTT. Its translation is CASSPGTGTDTQYF.

This clone has just a few counts. This chain links TRBV5-6 with TRBJ2-1; no firm D call. CDR1 is SGHDT, CDR2 YYEEEE, per germline. V lost 2 bases to trimming and J lost 0 bases, with 9 bases between them. CDR3 length: 15 residues. CDR3 sequence (DNA): TGTGCCAGCAGCTTTGAGATAAGCTCCTACAATGAGCAGTTCTTC. This gives the protein CASSFEISSYNEQFF. The full variable domain, in which reference TRBV5-6 and TRBJ2-1 provide the parts outside the CDR3, is DAGVTQSPTHLIKTRGQQVTLRCSPKSGHDTVSWYQQALGQGPQFIFQYYEEEERQRGNFPDRFSGHQFPNYSSELNVNALLLGDSALYLCASSFEISSYNEQFFGPGTRLTVL.